This T cell receptor (beta chain) is from a study of neoadjuvant anti-PD-1 for oral cavity cancer. The V gene's germline CDR1 is WNHNN and CDR2 SYGVQD (reference sequence). The CDR3 runs to 14 residues. Trimming cost V 2 bases and J 4 bases, with 11 bases left between them. Sequencing used immunoSEQ multiplex PCR; TCRdb keeps in-frame clones, though not all of them. The table records fewer than 7,000 clones, roughly 70% of them present only once. The sequences come from PBMCs, collected before nivolumab (anti-PD-1) treatment. The TCR originated in a person aged 35-79 years with oral cavity squamous cell carcinoma. The V gene is TRBV10-1, the J gene TRBJ2-5; D is possibly TRBD1 (5 bases). Here the CDR3 reads CASSEGSQGETQYF. The CDR3 DNA reads TGCGCCAGCAGTGAGGGCTCTCAGGGAGAGACCCAGTACTTC.